The source of this T cell receptor beta chain is a study of OX40 agonist ivuxolimab in advanced cancers. Study context: An agonistic anti-OX40 (CD134) antibody, ivuxolimab, was used to treat the patients. Study results and caveats: Relative to CD4+ cells, CD8+ T cells on average had more expanded clones. Doses of 0.1 to 3.0 mg/kg were accompanied by clonal expansion of CD4+ and CD8+ blood T cells by week 6.

Assay: immunoSEQ multiplex PCR; the TCRdb copy retains only in-frame clones and omits some. Here the sample spans approximately 100,000 clones, approximately 85% being singletons. The CDR3 is made up of 14 amino acids. Trimming removed 3 bases at V and 3 bases at J, with 11 bases between. Germline V gene lookup returns CDR1 KGHSH and CDR2 LQKENI. Of note for this clone: Its cognate antigen is unknown.

Sampled blood was obtained at baseline, cycle 4 day 1, and cycle 7 day 1. This chain joins TRBV18 and TRBJ1-2; tentative D call: TRBD1 (5 bases). This material consisted of CD4+ or CD8+ T cells sorted from blood, taken in a trial of the OX40 agonist ivuxolimab. The source of this sequence is an adult with an advanced solid tumor such as melanoma, head and neck, liver or kidney cancer. DNA of the CDR3: TGTGCCAGCTCACCGGAGGCGGGGGACTATGGCTACACCTTC. This gives the protein CASSPEAGDYGYTF.